This entry concerns a single T cell receptor beta chain. The antigen remains unidentified. The data belong to a study of vaccination and CD4 T cells after COVID-19. Study observations and caveats: Sampling was limited to relatively few convalescent patients, with no early post-infection timepoints studied.

V gave up 9 bases and J gave up 7 bases, with 16 bases separating them. Germline V gene data show CDR1 as SNHLY and CDR2 as FYNNEI. The CDR3 has 13 residues. As to time point: late sampling 161 to 241 days after vaccination in a few convalescent patients. Treatment here: approximately nine-day PBMC culture with coronavirus spike peptide pools or control peptides (ViraFEST assay). Peptide pools at 9.5 to 10 ug/ml stimulated two million PBMCs per well with 10 IU/ml IL-2. Fresh IL-2 medium was used to replace half of the medium on days 3 and 7. An Oncomine TCR Beta short-read assay was used to sequence the DNA from cultured CD4+ T cells. It was cultured CD4+ T cells from which genomic DNA was extracted. TCRdb analysed the PCR reads with MiXCR anew, one entry per CDR3 protein. The sample contains around 18,000 distinct CDR3 sequences, about half of which appear only once.

The TCR comes from a human donor who had recovered from COVID-19. The J gene is TRBJ1-5, the V gene TRBV2; weak D call: TRBD1 (6 bases). Material: CD4+ T cells from blood, cultured in vitro, obtained about 7 months after SARS-CoV-2 vaccination. The CDR3 nucleotides read TGTGCCAGTAGCCGAACAGGGATGCAGCCCCAGCATTTT. Its protein product is CASSRTGMQPQHF.